Detailed here is one T cell receptor (beta chain). Its ends do not fully match the called genes, so a read error is possible. The data were obtained in a study of cytomegalovirus exposure and HLA in healthy donors. The PCR had 60 Vbeta and 13 Jbeta primers. The protocol was immunoSEQ multiplex PCR, while the TCRdb copy is restricted to in-frame clones and leaves out a portion. The sample has some 200,000 clones, around 79% seen once. The germline V gene encodes CDR1 SSHAT and CDR2 FNYEAQ (reference sequence). There are 15 residues in the CDR3. This TCR came from a man aged 18 to 29 in good health and CMV-seronegative. What was sequenced was PBMCs. The gene calls are TRBV7-7 and TRBJ2-1; maybe TRBD2 (6 bases). The CDR3, as DNA: TGTGCTAGCAGCTTAGGGCGGACTATTTACAATGAGCAGTTCTTC. Its translation: CASSLGRTIYNEQFF. Filled out from reference TRBV7-7 and TRBJ2-1, the complete variable domain reads GAGVSQSPRYKVTKRGQDVTLRCDPISSHATLYWYQQALGQGPEFLTYFNYEAQPDKSGLPSDRFSAERPEGSISTLTIQRTEQRDSAMYRCASSLGRTIYNEQFFGPGTRLTVL.